This T cell receptor (beta chain) was found in a study of cytomegalovirus exposure and HLA in healthy donors. The germline V gene has CDR1 SGHRS and CDR2 YFSETQ. Trimming took 4 bases from V and 8 from J, leaving 19 bases between them. The CDR3 has 16 amino acids. The table lists this clone with a count of one. Its specificity is unknown. Donors counted as nominally healthy when sampled, yet unrecorded immune exposures were likely. Whole-study findings and limits: It was confirmed in vitro that a few of the CMV-associated chains were specific for CMV antigens.

Primers: 60 Vbeta forward and 13 Jbeta reverse. Data came from immunoSEQ multiplex PCR; TCRdb stores just in-frame clones and leaves some out. The data hold nearly 110,000 clones, with approximately 79% observed a single time. This TCR was recovered from a man aged 55 to 70 in good health and CMV-seronegative. The source material was PBMCs. The rearrangement joins TRBV5-1 to TRBJ1-6, with TRBD1 as a possible D gene (6 bases). The CDR3 sequence is CASSAARGGADSPLHF. DNA of the CDR3: TGCGCCAGCAGCGCGGCACGGGGGGGCGCGGATTCACCCCTCCACTTT.